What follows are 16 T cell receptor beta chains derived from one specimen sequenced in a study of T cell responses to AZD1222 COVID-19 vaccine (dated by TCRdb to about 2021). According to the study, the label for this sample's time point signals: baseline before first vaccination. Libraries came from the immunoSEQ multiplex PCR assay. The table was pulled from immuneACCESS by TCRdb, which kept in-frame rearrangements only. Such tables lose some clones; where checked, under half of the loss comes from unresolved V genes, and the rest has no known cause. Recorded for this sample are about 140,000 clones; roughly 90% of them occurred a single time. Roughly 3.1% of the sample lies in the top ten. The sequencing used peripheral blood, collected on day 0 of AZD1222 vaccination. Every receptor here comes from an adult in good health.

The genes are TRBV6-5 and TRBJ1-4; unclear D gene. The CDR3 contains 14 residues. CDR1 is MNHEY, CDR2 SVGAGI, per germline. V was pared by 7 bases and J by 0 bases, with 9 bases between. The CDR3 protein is CASNTYATNEKLFF. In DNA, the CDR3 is TGTGCCAGCAATACGTATGCAACTAATGAAAAACTGTTTTTT.

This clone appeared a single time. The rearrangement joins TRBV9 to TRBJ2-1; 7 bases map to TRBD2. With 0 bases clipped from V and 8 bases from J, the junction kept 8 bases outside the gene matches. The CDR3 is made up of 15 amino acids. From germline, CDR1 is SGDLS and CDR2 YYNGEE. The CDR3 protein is CASSVEGLPNDEQFF. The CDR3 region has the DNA TGTGCCAGCAGCGTAGAGGGACTACCTAACGATGAGCAGTTCTTC.

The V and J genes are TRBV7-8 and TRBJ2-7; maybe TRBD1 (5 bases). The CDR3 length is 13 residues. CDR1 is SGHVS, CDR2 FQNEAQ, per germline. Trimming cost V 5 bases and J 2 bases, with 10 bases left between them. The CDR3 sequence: CASSADRTYEQYF. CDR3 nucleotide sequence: TGTGCCAGCAGCGCCGACAGAACCTACGAGCAGTACTTC.

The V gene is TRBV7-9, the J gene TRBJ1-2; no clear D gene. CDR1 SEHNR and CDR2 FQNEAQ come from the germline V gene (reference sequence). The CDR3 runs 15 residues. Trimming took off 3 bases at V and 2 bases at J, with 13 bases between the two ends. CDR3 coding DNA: TGTGCCAGCAGCTTTCCTTGGACTGAAAACTATGGCTACACCTTC. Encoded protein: CASSFPWTENYGYTF.

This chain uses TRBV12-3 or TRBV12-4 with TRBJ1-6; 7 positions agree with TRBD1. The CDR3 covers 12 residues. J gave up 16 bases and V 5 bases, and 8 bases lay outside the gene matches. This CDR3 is CASSTRTGPLHF. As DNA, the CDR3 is TGTGCCAGCAGTACCCGGACAGGCCCGCTCCACTTT.

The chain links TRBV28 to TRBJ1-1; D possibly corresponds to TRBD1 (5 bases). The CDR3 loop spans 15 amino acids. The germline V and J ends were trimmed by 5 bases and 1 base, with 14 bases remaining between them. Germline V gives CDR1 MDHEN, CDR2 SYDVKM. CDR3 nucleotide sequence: TGTGCCAGCAGTCCTCCGCGGCAGGGGAACACTGAAGCTTTCTTT. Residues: CASSPPRQGNTEAFF.

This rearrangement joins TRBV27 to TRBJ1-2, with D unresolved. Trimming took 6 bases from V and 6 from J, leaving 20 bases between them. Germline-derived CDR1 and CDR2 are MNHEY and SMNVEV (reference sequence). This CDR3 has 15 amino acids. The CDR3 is CASRGIPGPRDGYTF. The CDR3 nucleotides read TGTGCCAGCAGGGGAATTCCGGGTCCCCGGGATGGCTACACCTTC.

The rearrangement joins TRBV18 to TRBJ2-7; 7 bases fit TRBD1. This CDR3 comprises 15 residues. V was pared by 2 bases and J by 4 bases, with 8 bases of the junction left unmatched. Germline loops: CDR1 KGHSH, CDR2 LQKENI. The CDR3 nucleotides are TGTGCCAGCTCACCAAGTACAGGGGCATTGTACGAGCAGTACTTC. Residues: CASSPSTGALYEQYF.

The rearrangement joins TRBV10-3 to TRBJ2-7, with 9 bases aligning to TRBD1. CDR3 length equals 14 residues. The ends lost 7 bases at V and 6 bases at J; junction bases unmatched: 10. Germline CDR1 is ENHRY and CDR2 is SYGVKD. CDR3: CAITDRDRASEQYF. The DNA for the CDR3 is TGTGCCATCACTGACCGGGACAGGGCGTCCGAGCAGTACTTC.

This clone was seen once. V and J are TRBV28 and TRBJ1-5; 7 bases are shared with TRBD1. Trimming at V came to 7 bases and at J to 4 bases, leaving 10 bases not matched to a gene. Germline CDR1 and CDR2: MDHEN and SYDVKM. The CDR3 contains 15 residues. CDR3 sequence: CASNHRGKDNQPQHF. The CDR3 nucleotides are TGTGCCAGCAACCACAGGGGCAAGGATAATCAGCCCCAGCATTTT.

DNA of the CDR3: TGCGCCAGCAGCAAGGATCCCACCTACGAGCAGTACTTC. Amino acid sequence: CASSKDPTYEQYF. The V gene is TRBV10-1, the J gene TRBJ2-7; D gene unclear. Trimming took off 6 bases at V and 2 bases at J, with 11 bases between the two ends. The V gene's germline CDR1 is WNHNN and CDR2 SYGVQD (reference sequence). The CDR3 loop spans 13 amino acids.

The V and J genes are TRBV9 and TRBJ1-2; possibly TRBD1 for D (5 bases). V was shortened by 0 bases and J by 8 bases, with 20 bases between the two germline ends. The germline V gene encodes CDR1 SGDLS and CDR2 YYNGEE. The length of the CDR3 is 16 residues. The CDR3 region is CASSVGTQGGNLGYTF. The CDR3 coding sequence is TGTGCCAGCAGCGTAGGGACCCAGGGAGGGAATCTAGGCTACACCTTC.

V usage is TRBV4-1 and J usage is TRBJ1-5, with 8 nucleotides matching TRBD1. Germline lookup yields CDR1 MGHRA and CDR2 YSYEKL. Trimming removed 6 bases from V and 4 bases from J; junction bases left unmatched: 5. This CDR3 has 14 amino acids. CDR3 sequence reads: CASSLRQGNQPQHF. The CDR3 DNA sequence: TGCGCCAGCAGTCTGAGACAGGGGAATCAGCCCCAGCATTTT.

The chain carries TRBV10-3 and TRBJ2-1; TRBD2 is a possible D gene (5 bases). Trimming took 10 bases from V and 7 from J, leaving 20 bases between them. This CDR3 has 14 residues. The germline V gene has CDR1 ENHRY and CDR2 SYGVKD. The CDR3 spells CATNRGAAANEQFF. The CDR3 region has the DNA TGTGCCACTAATCGGGGAGCTGCAGCAAATGAGCAGTTCTTC.

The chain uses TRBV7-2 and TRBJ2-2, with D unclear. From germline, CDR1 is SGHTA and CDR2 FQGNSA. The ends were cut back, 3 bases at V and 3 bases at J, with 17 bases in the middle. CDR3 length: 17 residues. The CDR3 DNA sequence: TGTGCCAGCAGCTTCTCCAGCGCCACTGTTTACACCGGGGAGCTGTTTTTT. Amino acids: CASSFSSATVYTGELFF.

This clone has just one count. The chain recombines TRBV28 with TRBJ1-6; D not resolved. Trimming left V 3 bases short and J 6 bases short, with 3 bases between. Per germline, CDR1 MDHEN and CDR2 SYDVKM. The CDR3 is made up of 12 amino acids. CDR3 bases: TGTGCCAGCAGTTTCTTTAATTCACCCCTCCACTTT. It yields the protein CASSFFNSPLHF.